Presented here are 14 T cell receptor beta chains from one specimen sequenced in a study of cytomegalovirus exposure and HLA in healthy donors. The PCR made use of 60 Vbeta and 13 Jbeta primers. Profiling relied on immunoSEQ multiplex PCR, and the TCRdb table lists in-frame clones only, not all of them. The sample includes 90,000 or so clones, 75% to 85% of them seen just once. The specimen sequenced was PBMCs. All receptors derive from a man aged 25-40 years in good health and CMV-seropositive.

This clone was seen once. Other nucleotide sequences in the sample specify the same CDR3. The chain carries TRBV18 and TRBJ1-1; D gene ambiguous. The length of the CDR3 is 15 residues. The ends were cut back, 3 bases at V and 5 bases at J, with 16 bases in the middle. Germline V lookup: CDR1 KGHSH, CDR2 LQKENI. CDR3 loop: CASSPLPGSGTEAFF. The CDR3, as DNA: TGTGCCAGCTCACCGCTTCCCGGTTCCGGGACTGAAGCTTTCTTT.

The CDR3 loop is CASSSGQSQETQYF. The CDR3 nucleotides are TGTGCCAGCAGCTCCGGACAGTCACAAGAGACCCAGTACTTC. The chain combines TRBV7-6 with TRBJ2-5; tentative D call: TRBD1 (6 bases). Trimming stripped 4 bases from V and 2 bases from J, with 11 bases between. Germline CDR1 is SGHVS and CDR2 is FNYEAQ. This CDR3 has 14 amino acids.

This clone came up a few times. As DNA, the CDR3 is TGTGCCAGCAGTCCCCCGGGCGGGACTAGAAACATTCAGTACTTC. Protein product: CASSPPGGTRNIQYF. The chain has TRBV28 and TRBJ2-4; 8 nucleotides line up with TRBD2. The junction had 9 bases not matched to a gene; V was cut back by 5 bases and J by 6 bases. CDR3 length: 15 residues. Germline V gene sequence: CDR1 MDHEN, CDR2 SYDVKM.

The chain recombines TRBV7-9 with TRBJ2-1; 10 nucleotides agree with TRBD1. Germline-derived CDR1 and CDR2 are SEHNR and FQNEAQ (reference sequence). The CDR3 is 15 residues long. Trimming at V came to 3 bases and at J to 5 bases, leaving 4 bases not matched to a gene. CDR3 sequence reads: CASSLGTGANNEQFF. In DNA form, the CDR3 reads TGTGCCAGCAGCTTGGGGACAGGGGCAAACAATGAGCAGTTCTTC. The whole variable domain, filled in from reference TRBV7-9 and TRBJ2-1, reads DTGVSQNPRHKITKRGQNVTFRCDPISEHNRLYWYRQTLGQGPEFLTYFQNEAQLEKSRLLSDRFSAERPKGSFSTLEIQRTEQGDSAMYLCASSLGTGANNEQFFGPGTRLTVL.

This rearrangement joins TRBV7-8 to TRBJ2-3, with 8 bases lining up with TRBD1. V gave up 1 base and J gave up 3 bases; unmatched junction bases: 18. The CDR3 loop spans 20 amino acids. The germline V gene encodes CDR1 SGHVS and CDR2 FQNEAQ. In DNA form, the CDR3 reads TGTGCCAGCAGCTTAGGTGTACTCGATTCCGGCAGGGGGCTGACAGATACGCAGTATTTT. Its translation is CASSLGVLDSGRGLTDTQYF.

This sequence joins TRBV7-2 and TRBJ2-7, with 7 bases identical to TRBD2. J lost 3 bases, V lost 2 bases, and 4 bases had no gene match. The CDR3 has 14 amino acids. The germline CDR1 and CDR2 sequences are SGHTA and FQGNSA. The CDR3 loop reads CASSLRGGSYEQYF. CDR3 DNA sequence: TGTGCCAGCAGCTTACGGGGAGGGAGCTACGAGCAGTACTTC.

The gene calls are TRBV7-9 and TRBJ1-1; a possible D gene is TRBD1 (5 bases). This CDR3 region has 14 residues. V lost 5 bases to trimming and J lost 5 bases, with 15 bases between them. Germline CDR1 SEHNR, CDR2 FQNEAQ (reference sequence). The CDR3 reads CASSPGGVATEAFF. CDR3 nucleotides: TGTGCCAGCAGCCCCGGGGGGGTTGCGACTGAAGCTTTCTTT.

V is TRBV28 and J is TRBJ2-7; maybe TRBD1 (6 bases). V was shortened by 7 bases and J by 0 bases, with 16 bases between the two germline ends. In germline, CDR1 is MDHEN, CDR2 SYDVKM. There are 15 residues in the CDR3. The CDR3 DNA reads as TGTGCCAGCACCCCCGCAGGGGTATCCTCCTACGAGCAGTACTTC. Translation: CASTPAGVSSYEQYF.

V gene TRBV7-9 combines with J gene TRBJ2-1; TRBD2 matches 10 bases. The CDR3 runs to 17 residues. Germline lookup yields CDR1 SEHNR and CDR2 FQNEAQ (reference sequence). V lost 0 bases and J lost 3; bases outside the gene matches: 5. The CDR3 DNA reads TGTGCCAGCAGCTTAGCTCCCTTAGCGGGGGGCTACAATGAGCAGTTCTTC. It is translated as CASSLAPLAGGYNEQFF.

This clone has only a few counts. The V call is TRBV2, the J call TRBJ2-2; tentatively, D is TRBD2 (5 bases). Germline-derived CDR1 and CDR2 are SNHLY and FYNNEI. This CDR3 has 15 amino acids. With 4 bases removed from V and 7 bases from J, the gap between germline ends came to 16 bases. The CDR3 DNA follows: TGTGCCAGCAGTGTGATGGCTCCTGCGGGCGGGGAGCTGTTTTTT. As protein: CASSVMAPAGGELFF. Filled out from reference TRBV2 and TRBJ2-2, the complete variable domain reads EPEVTQTPSHQVTQMGQEVILRCVPISNHLYFYWYRQILGQKVEFLVSFYNNEISEKSEIFDDQFSVERPDGSNFTLKIRSTKLEDSAMYFCASSVMAPAGGELFFGEGSRLTVL.

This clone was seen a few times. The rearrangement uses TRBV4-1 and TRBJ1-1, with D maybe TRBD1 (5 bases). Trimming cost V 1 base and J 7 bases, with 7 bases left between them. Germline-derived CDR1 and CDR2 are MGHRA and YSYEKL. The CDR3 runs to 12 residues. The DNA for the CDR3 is TGCGCCAGCAGCCAAGGACAGTTTGAAGCTTTCTTT. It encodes CASSQGQFEAFF.

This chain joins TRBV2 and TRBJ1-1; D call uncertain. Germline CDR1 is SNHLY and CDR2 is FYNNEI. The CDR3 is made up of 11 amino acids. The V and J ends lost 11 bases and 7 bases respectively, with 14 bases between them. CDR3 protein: CALQGGGEAFF. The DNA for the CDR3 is TGTGCCCTTCAAGGAGGAGGTGAAGCTTTCTTT.

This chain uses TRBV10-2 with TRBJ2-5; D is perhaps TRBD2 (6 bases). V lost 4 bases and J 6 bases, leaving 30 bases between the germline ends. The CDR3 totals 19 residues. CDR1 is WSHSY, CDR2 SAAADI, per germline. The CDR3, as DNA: TGCGCCAGCAGTGTGCTAATGAACGTTGGGGCTAGCGATTGGAAGACCCAGTACTTC. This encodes CASSVLMNVGASDWKTQYF.

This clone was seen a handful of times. The CDR3 is CASRTTGGGAFF. The CDR3 DNA reads TGTGCCAGCAGAACTACCGGGGGAGGAGCTTTCTTT. The J gene is TRBJ1-1, the V gene TRBV6-5, with a possible D match to TRBD1 (5 bases). The V end lost 6 bases, the J end lost 10 bases, and 15 bases lay between the germline ends. Germline CDR1 and CDR2: MNHEY and SVGAGI. The CDR3 spans 12 residues.